This record looks at one TCR beta chain sequence and its context. Diagnoses were made from clinical symptoms, serum measures (thyroxine and TRAb), thyroid ultrasound and orbital computed tomography. The source of the PBMCs was around 10 ml of fresh peripheral blood. Germline trimming cut 1 base from V and 7 bases from J; bases unmatched to any gene: 1. The CDR3 sequence is 15 residues long. The germline V gene encodes CDR1 LGHDT and CDR2 YNNKEL (reference sequence). This record comes from a study of T cells in Graves' hyperthyroidism and ophthalmopathy. Background on the study: Sampling of peripheral blood happened at initial diagnosis, prior to any treatment.

Amplified TCR beta CDR3 regions derived from RNA transcripts. The HTBI primer set served for first-round RT-PCR of the TCR CDR3. TCRdb ran MiXCR on the multiplex PCR reads and lists one entry per CDR3 protein. Seen here are hundreds of thousands of distinct CDR3 sequences, roughly 15% observed once, and the top ten hold around 13%. This chain links TRBV3-1 with TRBJ2-4; 13 bases line up with TRBD2. The sequence derives from a woman aged 50 to 65 with Graves' ophthalmopathy. The sequencing input was blood. CDR3 coding DNA: TGTGCCAGCAGCCAAGGGACTAGCGGGAGTAACATTCAGTACTTC. Translation: CASSQGTSGSNIQYF.